This T cell receptor (beta chain) was obtained from a study of cytomegalovirus exposure and HLA in healthy donors. Findings and limits, study-wide: Testing in vitro showed a few CMV-associated chains specific for CMV antigens. Analyses of presence and absence presupposed an approximately uniform sequencing depth across donors.

The CDR3 has 16 amino acids. The count of this clone is one. Its antigen is not known. The PCR used 60 Vbeta and 13 Jbeta primers. Clones were sequenced by immunoSEQ multiplex PCR, and TCRdb holds only the in-frame ones, with some missing. This table holds 130,000 or so clones, around 72% found once. The sequence came from a man aged 45-65 years in good health and CMV-seropositive. The chain joins TRBV21-1 to TRBJ2-5; whether TRBD2, the table's D call, matches the DNA was not checked. TRBV21-1 corresponds to a pseudogene. Sequencing input: PBMCs. The CDR3 coding sequence is TGTGCCAGCAGCAAGTCCGGGACTAGCGGACAAGAGACCCAGTACTTC. Translation: CASSKSGTSGQETQYF.